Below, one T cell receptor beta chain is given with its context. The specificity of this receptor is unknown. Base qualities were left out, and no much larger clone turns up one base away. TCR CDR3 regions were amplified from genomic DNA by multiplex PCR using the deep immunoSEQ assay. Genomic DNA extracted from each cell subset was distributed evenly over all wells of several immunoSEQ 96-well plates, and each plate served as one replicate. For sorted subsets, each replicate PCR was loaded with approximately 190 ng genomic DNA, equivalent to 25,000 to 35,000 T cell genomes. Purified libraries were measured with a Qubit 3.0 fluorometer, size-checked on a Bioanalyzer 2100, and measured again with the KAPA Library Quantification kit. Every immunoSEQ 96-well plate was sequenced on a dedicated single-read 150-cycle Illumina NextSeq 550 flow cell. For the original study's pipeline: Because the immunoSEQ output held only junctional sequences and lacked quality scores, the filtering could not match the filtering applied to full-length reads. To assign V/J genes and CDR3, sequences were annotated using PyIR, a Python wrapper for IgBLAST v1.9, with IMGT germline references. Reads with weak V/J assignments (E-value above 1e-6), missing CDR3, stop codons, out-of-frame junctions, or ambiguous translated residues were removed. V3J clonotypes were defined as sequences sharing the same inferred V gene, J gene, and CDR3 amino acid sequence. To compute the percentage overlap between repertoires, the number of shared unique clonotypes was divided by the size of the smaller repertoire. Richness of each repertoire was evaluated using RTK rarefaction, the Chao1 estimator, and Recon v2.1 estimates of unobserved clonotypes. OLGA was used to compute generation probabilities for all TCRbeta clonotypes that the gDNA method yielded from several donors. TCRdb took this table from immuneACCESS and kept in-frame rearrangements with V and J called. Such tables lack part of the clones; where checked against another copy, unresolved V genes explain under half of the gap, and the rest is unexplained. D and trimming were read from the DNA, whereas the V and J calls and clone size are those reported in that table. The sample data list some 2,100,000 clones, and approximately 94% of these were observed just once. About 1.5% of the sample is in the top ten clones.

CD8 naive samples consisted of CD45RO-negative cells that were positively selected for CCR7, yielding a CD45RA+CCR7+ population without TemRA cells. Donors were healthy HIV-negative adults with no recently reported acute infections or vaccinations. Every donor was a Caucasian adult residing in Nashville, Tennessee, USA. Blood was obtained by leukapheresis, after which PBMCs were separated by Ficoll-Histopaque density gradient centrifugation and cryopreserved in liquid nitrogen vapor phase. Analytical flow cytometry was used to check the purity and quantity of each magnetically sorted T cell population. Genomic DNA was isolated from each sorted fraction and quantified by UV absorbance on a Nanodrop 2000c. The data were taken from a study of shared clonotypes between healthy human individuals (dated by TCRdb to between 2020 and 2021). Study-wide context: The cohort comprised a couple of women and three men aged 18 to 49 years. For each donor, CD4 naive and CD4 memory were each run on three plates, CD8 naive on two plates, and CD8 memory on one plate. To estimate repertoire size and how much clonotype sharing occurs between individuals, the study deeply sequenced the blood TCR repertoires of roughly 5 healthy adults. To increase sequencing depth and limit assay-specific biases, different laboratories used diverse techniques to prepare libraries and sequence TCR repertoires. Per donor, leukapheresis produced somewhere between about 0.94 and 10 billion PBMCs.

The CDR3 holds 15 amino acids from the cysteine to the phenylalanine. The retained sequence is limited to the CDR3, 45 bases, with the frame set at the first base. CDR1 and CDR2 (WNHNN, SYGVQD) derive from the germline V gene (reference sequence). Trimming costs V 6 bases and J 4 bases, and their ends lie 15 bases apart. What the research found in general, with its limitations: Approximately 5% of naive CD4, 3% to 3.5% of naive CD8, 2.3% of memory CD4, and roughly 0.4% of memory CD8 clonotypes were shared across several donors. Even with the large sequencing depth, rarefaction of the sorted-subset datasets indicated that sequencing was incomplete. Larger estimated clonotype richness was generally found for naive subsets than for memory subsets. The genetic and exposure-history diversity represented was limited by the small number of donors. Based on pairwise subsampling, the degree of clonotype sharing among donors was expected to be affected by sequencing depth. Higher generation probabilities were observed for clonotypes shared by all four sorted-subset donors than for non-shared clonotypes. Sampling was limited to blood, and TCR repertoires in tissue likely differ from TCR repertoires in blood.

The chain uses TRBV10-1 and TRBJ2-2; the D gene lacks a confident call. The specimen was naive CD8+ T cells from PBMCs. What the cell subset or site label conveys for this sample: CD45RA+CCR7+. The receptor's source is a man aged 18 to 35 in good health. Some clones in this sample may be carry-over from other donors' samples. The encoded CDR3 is CASSDLSTGTGELFF. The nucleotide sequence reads TGCGCCAGCAGCGACTTAAGTACTGGCACCGGGGAGCTGTTTTTT.